This TCR beta chain is from a study of post-analysis software for immune sequencing data. Turning to the study itself: Included courses were relapsing-remitting and secondary progressive multiple sclerosis; progressive-relapsing multiple sclerosis was also included.

In its sample, this clonotype was seen a few times. Its specificity is unknown. Study results and caveats: Normalized Chao1 diversity was significantly lower in multiple sclerosis patients than in controls. F measure grouped same-batch samples tightly together.

Unique molecular identifiers were carried by the TCR beta cDNA libraries. Out of roughly 0.95 to 10 million T cells, a few hundred thousand cDNA molecules were generated. Each CDR3 protein gets one entry after TCRdb re-called the PCR reads with MiXCR. The repertoire has over 300,000 distinct CDR3 sequences, less than 35% of them found once; the top ten carry under 15%. The TCR was taken from a girl between 5 and 17 years old with multiple sclerosis. The sequenced sample was blood.

CDR3 sequence: CASSYVRGRSEQFF. The CDR3 DNA follows: TGTGCCAGCAGTTACGTCAGGGGGCGCAGTGAGCAGTTCTTC. V usage is TRBV6-6 and J usage is TRBJ2-1; 8 positions match TRBD1. With 2 bases clipped from V and 9 bases from J, the junction kept 6 bases outside the gene matches. Germline CDR1 MNHNY, CDR2 SVGAGI (reference sequence). This CDR3 is built from 14 residues.